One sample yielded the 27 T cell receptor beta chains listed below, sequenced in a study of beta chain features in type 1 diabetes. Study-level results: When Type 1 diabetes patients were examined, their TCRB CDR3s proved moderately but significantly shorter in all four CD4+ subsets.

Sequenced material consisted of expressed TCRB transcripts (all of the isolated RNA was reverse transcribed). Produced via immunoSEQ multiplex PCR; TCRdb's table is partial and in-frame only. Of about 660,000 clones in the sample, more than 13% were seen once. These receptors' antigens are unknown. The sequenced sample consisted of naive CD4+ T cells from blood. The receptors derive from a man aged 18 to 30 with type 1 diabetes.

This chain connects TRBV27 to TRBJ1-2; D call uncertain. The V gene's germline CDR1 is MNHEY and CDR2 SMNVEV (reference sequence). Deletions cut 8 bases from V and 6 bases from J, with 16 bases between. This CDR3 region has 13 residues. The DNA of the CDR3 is TGTGCCAGCGGCCCCCGTATGGGTGATGGCTACACCTTC. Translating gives CASGPRMGDGYTF.

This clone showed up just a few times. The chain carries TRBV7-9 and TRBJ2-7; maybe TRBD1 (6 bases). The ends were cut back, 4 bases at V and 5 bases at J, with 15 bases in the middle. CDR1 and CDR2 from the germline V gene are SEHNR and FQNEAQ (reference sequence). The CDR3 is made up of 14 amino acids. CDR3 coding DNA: TGTGCCAGCAGCTCTGGGGCCTCAGGGGACGAGCAGTACTTC. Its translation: CASSSGASGDEQYF.

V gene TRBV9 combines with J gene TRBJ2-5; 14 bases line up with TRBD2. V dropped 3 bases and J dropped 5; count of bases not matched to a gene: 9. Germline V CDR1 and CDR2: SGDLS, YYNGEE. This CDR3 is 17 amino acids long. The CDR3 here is CASSGKPGLAGAETQYF. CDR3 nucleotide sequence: TGTGCCAGCAGCGGCAAACCGGGACTAGCGGGGGCTGAGACCCAGTACTTC.

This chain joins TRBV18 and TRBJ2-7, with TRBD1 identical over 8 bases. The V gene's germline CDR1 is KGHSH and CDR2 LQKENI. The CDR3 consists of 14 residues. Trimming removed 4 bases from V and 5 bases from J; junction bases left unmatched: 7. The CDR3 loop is CASSHEWTGNEQYF. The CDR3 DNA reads TGTGCCAGCTCACATGAATGGACAGGGAACGAGCAGTACTTC.

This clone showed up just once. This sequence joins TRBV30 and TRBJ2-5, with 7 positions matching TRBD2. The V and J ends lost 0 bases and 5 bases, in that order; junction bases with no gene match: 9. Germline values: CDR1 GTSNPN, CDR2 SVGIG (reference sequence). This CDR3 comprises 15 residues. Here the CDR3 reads CAWSVLAGVGETQYF. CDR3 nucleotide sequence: TGTGCCTGGAGTGTACTCGCGGGAGTCGGCGAGACCCAGTACTTC.

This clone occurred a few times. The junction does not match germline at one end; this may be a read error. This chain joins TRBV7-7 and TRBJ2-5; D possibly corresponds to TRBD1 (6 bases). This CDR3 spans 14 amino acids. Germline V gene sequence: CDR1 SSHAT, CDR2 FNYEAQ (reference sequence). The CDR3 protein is CASSLGHHQETQYF. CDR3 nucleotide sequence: TGTGCTAGCAGCTTGGGACACCACCAAGAGACCCAGTACTTC.

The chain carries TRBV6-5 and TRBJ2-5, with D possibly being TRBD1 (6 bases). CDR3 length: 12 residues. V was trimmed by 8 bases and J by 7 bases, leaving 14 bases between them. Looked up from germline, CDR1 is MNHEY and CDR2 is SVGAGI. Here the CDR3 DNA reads TGTGCCAGCGGGGGACATCGAGGGACCCAGTACTTC. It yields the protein CASGGHRGTQYF.

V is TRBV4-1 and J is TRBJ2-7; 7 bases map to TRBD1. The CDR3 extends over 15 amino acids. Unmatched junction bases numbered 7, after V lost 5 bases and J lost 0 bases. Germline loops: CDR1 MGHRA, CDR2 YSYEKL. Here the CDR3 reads CASSKTTGSSYEQYF. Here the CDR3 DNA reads TGCGCCAGCAGCAAAACGACAGGGTCCTCCTACGAGCAGTACTTC.

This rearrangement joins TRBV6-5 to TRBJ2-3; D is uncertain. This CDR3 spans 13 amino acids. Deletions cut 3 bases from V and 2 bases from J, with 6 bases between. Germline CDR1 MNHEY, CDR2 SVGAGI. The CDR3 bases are TGTGCCAGCAGTTATCTTTACACAGATACGCAGTATTTT. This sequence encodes CASSYLYTDTQYF.

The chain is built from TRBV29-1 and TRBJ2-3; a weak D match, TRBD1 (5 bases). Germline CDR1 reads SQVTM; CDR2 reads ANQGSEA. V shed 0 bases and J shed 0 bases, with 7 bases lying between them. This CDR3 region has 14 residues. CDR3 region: CSVEDSGSTDTQYF. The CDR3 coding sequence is TGCAGCGTTGAAGATTCAGGGAGCACAGATACGCAGTATTTT.

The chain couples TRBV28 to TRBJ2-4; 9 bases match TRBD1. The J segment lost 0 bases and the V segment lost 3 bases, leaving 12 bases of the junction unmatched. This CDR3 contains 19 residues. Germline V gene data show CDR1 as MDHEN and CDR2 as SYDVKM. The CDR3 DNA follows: TGTGCCAGCAGTTTGCCCCGCAGGAGGACAGGGGCAGCCAAAAACATTCAGTACTTC. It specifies CASSLPRRRTGAAKNIQYF.

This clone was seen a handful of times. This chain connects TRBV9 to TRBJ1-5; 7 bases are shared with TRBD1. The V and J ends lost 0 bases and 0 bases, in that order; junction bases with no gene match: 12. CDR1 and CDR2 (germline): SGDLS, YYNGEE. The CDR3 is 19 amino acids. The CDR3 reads CASSVATRGTDYSNQPQHF. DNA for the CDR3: TGTGCCAGCAGCGTAGCTACGAGAGGGACAGACTATAGCAATCAGCCCCAGCATTTT.

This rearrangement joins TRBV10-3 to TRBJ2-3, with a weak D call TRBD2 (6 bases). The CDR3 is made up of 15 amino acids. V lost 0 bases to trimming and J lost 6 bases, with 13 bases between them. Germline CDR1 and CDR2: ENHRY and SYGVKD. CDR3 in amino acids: CAISESGQGGDTQYF. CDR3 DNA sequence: TGTGCCATCAGTGAGTCAGGTCAAGGAGGGGATACGCAGTATTTT.

CDR3 in amino acids: CASSLVQGALGAFF. The DNA of the CDR3 is TGTGCCAGCAGCTTAGTTCAGGGGGCCTTAGGAGCTTTCTTT. This sequence joins TRBV7-9 and TRBJ1-1; 8 bases match TRBD1. Unmatched junction bases numbered 8, after V lost 1 base and J lost 10 bases. The CDR3 covers 14 residues. Germline V gene sequence: CDR1 SEHNR, CDR2 FQNEAQ (reference sequence).

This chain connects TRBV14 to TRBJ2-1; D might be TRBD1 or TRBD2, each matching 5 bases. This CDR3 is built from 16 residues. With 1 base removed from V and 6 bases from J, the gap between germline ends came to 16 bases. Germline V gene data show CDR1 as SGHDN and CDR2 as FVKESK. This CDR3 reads CASSQGWGKSSNEQFF. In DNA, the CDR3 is TGTGCCAGCAGCCAAGGCTGGGGGAAGTCGTCCAATGAGCAGTTCTTC.

In DNA form, the CDR3 reads TGTGCCAGCAGTAGGAGCGGACGCACAGATACGCAGTATTTT. Amino acids: CASSRSGRTDTQYF. This sequence joins TRBV25-1 and TRBJ2-3; possibly TRBD2 for D (5 bases). Germline-derived CDR1 and CDR2 are MGHDK and SYGVNS. This CDR3 spans 14 amino acids. The V gene lost 5 bases and the J gene lost 1 base, with 10 bases spanning the gap. Filled out from reference TRBV25-1 and TRBJ2-3, the complete variable domain reads EADIYQTPRYLVIGTGKKITLECSQTMGHDKMYWYQQDPGMELHLIHYSYGVNSTEKGDLSSESTVSRIRTEHFPLTLESARPSHTSQYLCASSRSGRTDTQYFGPGTRLTVL.

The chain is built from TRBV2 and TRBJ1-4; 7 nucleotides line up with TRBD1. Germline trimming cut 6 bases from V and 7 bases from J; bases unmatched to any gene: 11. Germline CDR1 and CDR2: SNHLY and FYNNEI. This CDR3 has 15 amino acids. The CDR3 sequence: CASSSRQGGSEKLFF. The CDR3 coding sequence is TGTGCCAGCAGCTCCAGACAGGGAGGGAGTGAAAAACTGTTTTTT.

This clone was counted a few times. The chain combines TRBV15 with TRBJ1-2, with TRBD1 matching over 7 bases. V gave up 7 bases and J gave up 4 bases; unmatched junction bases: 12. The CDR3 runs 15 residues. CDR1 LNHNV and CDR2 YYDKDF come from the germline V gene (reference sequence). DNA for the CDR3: TGTGCCACCACCTTAAACAGGGGAATCGGCTATGGCTACACCTTC. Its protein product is CATTLNRGIGYGYTF.

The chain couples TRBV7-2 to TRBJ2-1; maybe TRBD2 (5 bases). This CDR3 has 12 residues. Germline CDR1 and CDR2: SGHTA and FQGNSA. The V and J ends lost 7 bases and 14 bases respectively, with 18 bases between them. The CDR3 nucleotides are TGTGCCAGCACTCTCGATCCTAGCATCGAGTTCTTC. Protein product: CASTLDPSIEFF.

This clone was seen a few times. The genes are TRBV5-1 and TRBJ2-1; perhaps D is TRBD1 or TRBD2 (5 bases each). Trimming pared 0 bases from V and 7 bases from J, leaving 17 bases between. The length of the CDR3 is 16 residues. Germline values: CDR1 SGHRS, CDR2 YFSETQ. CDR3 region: CASSLAGTTWGNEQFF. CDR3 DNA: TGCGCCAGCAGCTTGGCCGGGACGACCTGGGGAAATGAGCAGTTCTTC. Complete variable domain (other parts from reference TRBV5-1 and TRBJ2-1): KAGVTQTPRYLIKTRGQQVTLSCSPISGHRSVSWYQQTPGQGLQFLFEYFSETQRNKGNFPGRFSGRQFSNSRSEMNVSTLELGDSALYLCASSLAGTTWGNEQFFGPGTRLTVL.

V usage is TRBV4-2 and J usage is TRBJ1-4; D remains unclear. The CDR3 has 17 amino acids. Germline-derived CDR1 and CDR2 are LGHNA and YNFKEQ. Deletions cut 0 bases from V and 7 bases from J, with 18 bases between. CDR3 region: CASSQDGERGSGEKLFF. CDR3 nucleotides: TGTGCCAGCAGCCAAGATGGAGAACGAGGGTCGGGTGAAAAACTGTTTTTT.

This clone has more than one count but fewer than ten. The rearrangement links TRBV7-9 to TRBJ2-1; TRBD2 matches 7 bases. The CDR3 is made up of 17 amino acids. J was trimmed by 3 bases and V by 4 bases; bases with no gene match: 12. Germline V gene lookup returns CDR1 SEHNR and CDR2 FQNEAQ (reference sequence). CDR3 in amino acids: CASSYSRGLADYNEQFF. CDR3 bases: TGTGCCAGCAGCTACTCTCGTGGGCTAGCGGACTACAATGAGCAGTTCTTC.

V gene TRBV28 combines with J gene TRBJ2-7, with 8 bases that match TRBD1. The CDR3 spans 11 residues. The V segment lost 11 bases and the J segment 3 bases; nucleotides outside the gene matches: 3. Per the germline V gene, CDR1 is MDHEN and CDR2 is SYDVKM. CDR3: CAHGTGYEQYF. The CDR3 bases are TGTGCCCACGGGACAGGCTACGAGCAGTACTTC.

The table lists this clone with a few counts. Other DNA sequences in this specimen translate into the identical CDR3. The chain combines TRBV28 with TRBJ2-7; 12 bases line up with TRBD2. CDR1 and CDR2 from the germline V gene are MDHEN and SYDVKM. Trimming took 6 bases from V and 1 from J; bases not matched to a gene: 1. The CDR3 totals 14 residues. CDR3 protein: CASSTSGGSYEQYF. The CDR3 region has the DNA TGTGCCAGCAGCACTAGCGGGGGGTCCTACGAGCAGTACTTC.

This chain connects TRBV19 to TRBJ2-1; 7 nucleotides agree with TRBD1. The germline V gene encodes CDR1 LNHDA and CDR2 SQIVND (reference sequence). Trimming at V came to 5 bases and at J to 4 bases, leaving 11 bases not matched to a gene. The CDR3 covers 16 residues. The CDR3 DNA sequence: TGTGCCAGTAGTTTGGCAGGGGGATTGGGGTACAATGAGCAGTTCTTC. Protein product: CASSLAGGLGYNEQFF.

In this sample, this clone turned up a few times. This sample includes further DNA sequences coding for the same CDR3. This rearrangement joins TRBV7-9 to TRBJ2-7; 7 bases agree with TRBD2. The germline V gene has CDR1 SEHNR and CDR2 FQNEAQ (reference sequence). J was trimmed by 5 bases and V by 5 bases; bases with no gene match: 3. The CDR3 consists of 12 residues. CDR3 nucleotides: TGTGCCAGCAGCCCTAGCGGTAACGAGCAGTACTTC. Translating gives CASSPSGNEQYF.

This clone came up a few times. DNA for the CDR3: TGTACAGGGCGCCCATCTATGAACACTGAAGCTTTCTTT. This codes for CTGRPSMNTEAFF. The chain couples TRBV30 to TRBJ1-1, with a weak D call TRBD1 (6 bases). This CDR3 is built from 13 residues. Germline CDR1 reads GTSNPN; CDR2 reads SVGIG (reference sequence).